Listed below are T cell receptor beta chains from one sample, sequenced in a study of OX40 agonist ivuxolimab in advanced cancers. Repertoires were generated with immunoSEQ multiplex PCR, while TCRdb's copy carries only in-frame clones and drops some. In the table there are more than 90,000 clones, 70% to 85% of which are singletons. The material was CD4+ or CD8+ T cells sorted from blood, obtained in a trial of the OX40 agonist ivuxolimab. All receptors derive from an adult with an advanced solid tumor such as melanoma, head and neck, liver or kidney cancer. The CDR3 runs from the conserved cysteine through the conserved F or W. The D gene is left open where the match is weak. Expanded clones get a size class; other rows say once, few or many, or leave the size out.

J gene,clone size,D gene,V gene,CDR3 DNA,CDR3 protein
TRBJ2-7,-,TRBD1,TRBV6-1,TGTGCCAGCAGCCCTACCTGGACAGGAAACGAGCAGTACTTC,CASSPTWTGNEQYF
TRBJ2-1,few,TRBD1,TRBV6-1,TGTGCCAGCAGGCTAACAGGGGATGAGCAGTTCTTC,CASRLTGDEQFF
TRBJ1-2,-,-,TRBV7-9,TGTGCCAGCAGCTTGGCTCCGGGGGACTATGGCTACACCTTC,CASSLAPGDYGYTF
TRBJ2-1,-,-,TRBV23-1,TGCGCCAGCAGACGCCAGGGGGAGGACCTAGACAATGAGCAGTTCTTC,CASRRQGEDLDNEQFF
TRBJ2-3,-,-,TRBV9,TGTGCCAGCAGCGCCTCCCCCTGGGGCACAGATACGCAGTATTTT,CASSASPWGTDTQYF
TRBJ1-1,-,-,TRBV19,TGTGCCAGTAGGGCGAGGGTCATGAACACTGAAGCTTTCTTT,CASRARVMNTEAFF
TRBJ1-4,-,TRBD1,TRBV6-1,TGTGCCAGCAGTGACAACAGGGGTGGAGGTGAAAAACTGTTTTTT,CASSDNRGGGEKLFF
TRBJ2-1,-,TRBD2,TRBV18,TGTGCCAGCTCACCACCGAACGGGAGGACCACCAATGAGCAGTTCTTC,CASSPPNGRTTNEQFF
TRBJ2-1,-,-,TRBV2,TGTGCCAGCAGTGAAGTTGTGGAGGTGAAGAATGAGCAGTTCTTC,CASSEVVEVKNEQFF
TRBJ2-1,-,TRBD2,TRBV19,TGTGCCAGTAGTATGGCAAGCGGGGGAAACAATGAGCAGTTCTTC,CASSMASGGNNEQFF
TRBJ2-7,-,TRBD2,TRBV5-1,TGCGCCAGCAGCTTGGGGGTTAGGGAGGGGCCGGGGGAGCAGTACTTC,CASSLGVREGPGEQYF
TRBJ1-2,-,TRBD1,TRBV7-2,TGTGCCAGCAGCTCTCGGACAGGGTCTGGCTATGGCTACACCTTC,CASSSRTGSGYGYTF
TRBJ2-1,-,-,TRBV5-1,TGCGCCAGCAGCTGGGGGCCAGAGCAGTTCTTC,CASSWGPEQFF
TRBJ1-2,-,-,TRBV5-1,TGCGCCAGCAGCGAAGACCCTAACTATGGCTACACCTTC,CASSEDPNYGYTF
TRBJ2-7,-,TRBD1,TRBV4-3,TGCGCCAGCAGCTTACGACAGGGGGACGAGCAGTACTTC,CASSLRQGDEQYF
TRBJ2-1,-,-,TRBV2,TGTGCCAGCAGTGAAGACGGGGATGTAGAGCAGTTCTTC,CASSEDGDVEQFF
TRBJ1-2,-,-,TRBV19,TGTGCCAGTAGTATTGTGGGGGGCGCCTTCTCTGGCTACACCTTC,CASSIVGGAFSGYTF
TRBJ2-7,-,-,TRBV5-1,TGCGCCAGCAGCTTGGGGGCAGGTCAGAGCTCCTACGAGCAGTACTTC,CASSLGAGQSSYEQYF
TRBJ2-7,-,TRBD1,TRBV18,TGTGCCAGCTCACCTCAGTCCACAGGGGCTCGCGAGCAGTACTTC,CASSPQSTGAREQYF
TRBJ2-5,-,-,TRBV30,TGTGCCTGGTCCCCTAGTGAAAGTCGGACCCAGTACTTC,CAWSPSESRTQYF
TRBJ1-1,-,-,TRBV4-3,TGCGCCAGCAGCCAAGATTCGGGCGGGGACACTGAAGCTTTCTTT,CASSQDSGGDTEAFF
TRBJ2-1,-,TRBD2,TRBV5-4,TGTGCCAGCAGCACCGGGACTAGCGGATCTGCCCCCGGTGAGCAGTTCTTC,CASSTGTSGSAPGEQFF